The sequence of this T cell receptor (beta chain) was determined in a study of control samples from healthy donors and cancer patients. Germline assignment: CDR1 GTSNPN and CDR2 SVGIG (reference sequence). The CDR3 is 13 residues long. Deletions cut 4 bases from V and 7 bases from J, with 17 bases between. Here immunoSEQ multiplex PCR was the method, and the copy in TCRdb shows in-frame clones only, minus some. The sample contains about 130,000 clones, 92% of which appear only once. The sample was blood. The rearrangement joins TRBV30 to TRBJ2-7, with a tentative D call TRBD2 (6 bases). This sequence originates from a woman in her forties or fifties in good health. The CDR3 loop reads CAWNPAGLGEQYF. CDR3 sequence (DNA): TGTGCCTGGAACCCAGCGGGCCTTGGAGAGCAGTACTTC.